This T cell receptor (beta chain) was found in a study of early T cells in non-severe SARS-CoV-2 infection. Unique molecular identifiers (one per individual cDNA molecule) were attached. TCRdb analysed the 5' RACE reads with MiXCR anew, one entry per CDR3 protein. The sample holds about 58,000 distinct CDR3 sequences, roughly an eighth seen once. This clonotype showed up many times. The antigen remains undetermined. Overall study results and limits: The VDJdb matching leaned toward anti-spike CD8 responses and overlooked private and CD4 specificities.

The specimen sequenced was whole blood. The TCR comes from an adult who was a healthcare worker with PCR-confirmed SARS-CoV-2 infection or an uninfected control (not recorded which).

CDR3 sequence (DNA): TGTGCCAGCAGCTCCGACAGGGAGGGGGCGTGGAACATTCAGTACTTC. It codes for CASSSDREGAWNIQYF. The gene calls are TRBV5-6 and TRBJ2-4; either TRBD1 or TRBD2 may supply D (7 bases each). The V end lost 3 bases, the J end lost 7 bases, and 20 bases lay between the germline ends. From germline, CDR1 is SGHDT and CDR2 YYEEEE. The CDR3 contains 16 residues. Combining the CDR3 with reference TRBV5-6 and TRBJ2-4 gives the whole variable domain DAGVTQSPTHLIKTRGQQVTLRCSPKSGHDTVSWYQQALGQGPQFIFQYYEEEERQRGNFPDRFSGHQFPNYSSELNVNALLLGDSALYLCASSSDREGAWNIQYFGAGTRLSVL.